Reported below is one T cell receptor beta chain. Its antigen remains unknown. The sample comes from a study of Ad26.COV2.S vaccination and SARS-CoV-2 variants. Study observations and caveats: Recipients of vaccine and of placebo showed similar breadth of their non-spike TCR repertoires. The authors reported substantial breadth in spike-specific CD8+ and CD4+ T cell responses after vaccination.

The CDR3 consists of 12 residues. V was clipped by 11 bases and J by 3 bases, with 13 bases between them. Germline V gene lookup returns CDR1 SNHLY and CDR2 FYNNEI. Measured with immunoSEQ multiplex PCR; TCRdb has only the in-frame clones, and not every one. The table has 300,000 to 400,000 clones, 85% seen once. Treatment in this sample: about 20 received Ad26.COV2.S at low or high dose, single or two shots; roughly 5 received placebo; per-sample allocation not given. It was on day 63 after the first vaccine or placebo injection that samples were taken. An adult aged 18-55 years in Boston served as the donor.

J is TRBJ1-1 and V is TRBV2; tentative D call: TRBD1 (6 bases). The origin of this receptor is a person aged 18-60 years who received the Ad26.COV2.S COVID-19 vaccine or a placebo. The sequences come from peripheral blood, collected in a trial of Ad26.COV2.S vaccine versus placebo. The CDR3 sequence: CAVGGAYTEAFF. CDR3 in DNA: TGTGCCGTGGGGGGGGCATACACTGAAGCTTTCTTT.